What follows are 8 T cell receptor beta chains derived from one specimen sequenced in a study of blood T cell repertoires in COVID-19 (dated by TCRdb to between 2020 and 2021). The receptor library was made with the immunoSEQ multiplex PCR assay. The table was pulled from immuneACCESS by TCRdb, which kept in-frame rearrangements only. Such tables lose some clones; where checked, under half of the loss comes from unresolved V genes, and the rest has no known cause. Across this sample there are about 400,000 clones, with roughly 88% seen only once. Together, the top ten hold approximately 2.1% of the sample. Sequencing was carried out using PBMCs or T cells enriched from blood (not recorded which). The source is a middle-aged woman with acute COVID-19.

The chain combines TRBV4-1 with TRBJ1-2; 10 nucleotides agree with TRBD1. Germline assignment: CDR1 MGHRA and CDR2 YSYEKL. Trimming took 2 bases from V and 2 from J; bases not matched to a gene: 5. The CDR3 contains 16 residues. CDR3 coding DNA: TGCGCCAGCAGCCAAACCATGACAGGGGGCAACTATGGCTACACCTTC. This codes for CASSQTMTGGNYGYTF.

The chain couples TRBV6-5 to TRBJ2-1; 15 nucleotides match TRBD2. Per the germline V gene, CDR1 is MNHEY and CDR2 is SVGAGI. V shed 7 bases, J shed 9 bases, and the junction held 7 bases outside the gene matches. This CDR3 comprises 15 residues. Here the CDR3 DNA reads TGTGCCAGCACTAGGACTAGCGGGGGGGCGGGTGAGCAGTTCTTC. It specifies CASTRTSGGAGEQFF.

The J gene is TRBJ1-2, the V gene TRBV18, with 7 bases identical to TRBD1. Germline lookup yields CDR1 KGHSH and CDR2 LQKENI. This CDR3 has 14 residues. Trimming at V came to 6 bases and at J to 4 bases, leaving 8 bases not matched to a gene. The CDR3 coding sequence is TGTGCCAGCTCCCCGCCGGGACAGATCTATGGCTACACCTTC. Amino acids: CASSPPGQIYGYTF.

The chain recombines TRBV10-3 with TRBJ2-7; 7 nucleotides align to TRBD1. CDR1 is ENHRY and CDR2 is SYGVKD in the germline V gene. The J segment lost 4 bases and the V segment lost 2 bases, leaving 5 bases of the junction unmatched. The CDR3 runs to 14 residues. The DNA for the CDR3 is TGTGCCATCAGTGAGAGGCAGGGGGTGTACGAGCAGTACTTC. Its protein is CAISERQGVYEQYF.

V is TRBV29-1 and J is TRBJ1-2, with D unresolved. V lost 3 bases and J 4 bases, leaving 6 bases between the germline ends. The CDR3 contains 11 residues. Germline CDR1 reads SQVTM; CDR2 reads ANQGSEA. The CDR3: CSVERSYGYTF. The CDR3 DNA sequence: TGCAGCGTTGAGCGTTCCTATGGCTACACCTTC. Drawing the rest from reference TRBV29-1 and TRBJ1-2, the complete variable domain is SAVISQKPSRDICQRGTSLTIQCQVDSQVTMMFWYRQQPGQSLTLIATANQGSEATYESGFVIDKFPISRPNLTFSTLTVSNMSPEDSSIYLCSVERSYGYTFGSGTRLTVV.

This clone has just one count. The chain has TRBV6-5 and TRBJ1-2; TRBD1 aligns across 11 bases. CDR3 length: 16 amino acids. The germline gives CDR1 MNHEY, CDR2 SVGAGI. V lost 2 bases and J lost 8; bases outside the gene matches: 10. The CDR3 protein is CASSYAASGTGGGYTF. The CDR3 coding sequence is TGTGCCAGCAGTTACGCCGCATCCGGGACAGGGGGGGGCTACACCTTC.

The V gene is TRBV25-1, the J gene TRBJ2-7, with no clear D. Trimming cost V 3 bases and J 3 bases, with 3 bases left between them. This CDR3 contains 11 residues. Germline CDR1 reads MGHDK; CDR2 reads SYGVNS. The CDR3, as DNA: TGTGCCAGCAGTGACGGCTACGAGCAGTACTTC. Its translation is CASSDGYEQYF.

The rearrangement links TRBV7-8 to TRBJ1-1; 8 nucleotides match TRBD1. V dropped 0 bases and J dropped 4; count of bases not matched to a gene: 4. The CDR3 covers 15 residues. Per the germline V gene, CDR1 is SGHVS and CDR2 is FQNEAQ. Here the CDR3 reads CASSLARGPRTEAFF. The CDR3 nucleotides are TGTGCCAGCAGCTTAGCCAGGGGGCCTCGCACTGAAGCTTTCTTT.